These 25 T cell receptor beta chains originate from one sample sequenced in a study of blood T cell repertoires in COVID-19. TCRdb's copy holds only in-frame clones and misses some; the assay was immunoSEQ multiplex PCR. The data hold tens of thousands of clones, with around nine tenths observed a single time. Sample: peripheral blood. These receptors all come from a woman in her 70s with acute or convalescent COVID-19.

The V and J genes are TRBV6-5 and TRBJ2-3; D is possibly TRBD2 (5 bases). The germline V gene has CDR1 MNHEY and CDR2 SVGAGI. The CDR3 sequence is 11 residues long. The V gene lost 6 bases and the J gene lost 6 bases, with 7 bases spanning the gap. CDR3 loop: CASSRGDTQYF. The CDR3 coding sequence is TGTGCCAGCAGCAGAGGGGATACGCAGTATTTT.

V usage is TRBV12-5 and J usage is TRBJ2-7; the D gene is possibly TRBD2 (5 bases). The germline CDR1 and CDR2 sequences are LGHNT and FRNRAP. The CDR3 runs 14 residues. With 5 bases removed from V and 2 bases from J, the gap between germline ends came to 13 bases. CDR3 in amino acids: CASGLAPEAYEQYF. CDR3 nucleotides: TGTGCTAGTGGTCTAGCCCCCGAGGCCTACGAGCAGTACTTC.

This clone showed up just a few times. This rearrangement joins TRBV29-1 to TRBJ2-7, with a possible D match to TRBD1 (5 bases). The CDR3 runs 11 residues. From germline, CDR1 is SQVTM and CDR2 ANQGSEA. The V and J ends lost 3 bases and 3 bases respectively, with 6 bases between them. CDR3 DNA sequence: TGCAGCGTTGATGACAGCTACGAGCAGTACTTC. It yields the protein CSVDDSYEQYF.

V and J are TRBV6-1 and TRBJ1-3, with a weak D call TRBD1 (5 bases). The V end lost 2 bases, the J end lost 0 bases, and 20 bases lay between the germline ends. Germline V gives CDR1 MNHNS, CDR2 SASEGT. The CDR3 extends over 19 amino acids. CDR3 nucleotides: TGTGCCAGCAGTGAAATCCTTTTTGGCTCACAGGCCTCTGGAAACACCATATATTTT. Its protein is CASSEILFGSQASGNTIYF.

V is TRBV27 and J is TRBJ2-4, with a weak D call TRBD1 (6 bases). CDR3 length: 14 amino acids. CDR1 and CDR2 (germline): MNHEY, SMNVEV (reference sequence). V was pared by 5 bases and J by 7 bases, with 15 bases between. CDR3 loop: CASSPTGHANIQYF. The CDR3, as DNA: TGTGCCAGCAGTCCGACGGGACACGCGAACATTCAGTACTTC.

This clone showed up just once. The chain has TRBV6-6 and TRBJ1-3; possibly TRBD1 for D (5 bases). Per the germline V gene, CDR1 is MNHNY and CDR2 is SVGAGI (reference sequence). There are 15 residues in the CDR3. V lost 5 bases, J lost 2 bases, and 13 bases lay in between. This CDR3 is CASSRSWGAGNTIYF. The CDR3 DNA reads as TGTGCCAGCAGTCGATCCTGGGGGGCTGGAAACACCATATATTTT.

This chain links TRBV7-9 with TRBJ2-2; weak D call: TRBD2 (5 bases). The CDR3 consists of 13 residues. Germline lookup yields CDR1 SEHNR and CDR2 FQNEAQ (reference sequence). CDR3: CIWAERDTGELFF. The CDR3, as DNA: TGTATTTGGGCAGAGAGGGACACCGGGGAGCTGTTTTTT.

The chain has TRBV10-1 and TRBJ2-7, with 9 bases matching TRBD2. CDR3 size: 15 residues. V lost 0 bases to trimming and J lost 5 bases; unmatched junction nucleotides: 5. In germline, CDR1 is WNHNN, CDR2 SYGVQD (reference sequence). CDR3 bases: TGCGCCAGCAGTGAGTCTTTAGCGGGAGCCGACGAGCAGTACTTC. This codes for CASSESLAGADEQYF.

The V gene is TRBV7-9, the J gene TRBJ2-7; TRBD2 agrees at 14 bases. V lost 5 bases, J lost 3 bases, and 3 bases stayed unmatched. Per the germline V gene, CDR1 is SEHNR and CDR2 is FQNEAQ (reference sequence). CDR3 length: 15 residues. The CDR3: CASSPGTSGGYEQYF. Here the CDR3 DNA reads TGTGCCAGCAGCCCAGGGACTAGCGGGGGCTACGAGCAGTACTTC.

The chain couples TRBV7-9 to TRBJ2-5, with 10 bases lining up with TRBD2. Unmatched junction bases numbered 3, after V lost 5 bases and J lost 3 bases. This CDR3 has 14 residues. The V gene's germline CDR1 is SEHNR and CDR2 FQNEAQ (reference sequence). The CDR3 DNA follows: TGTGCCAGCAGCGTCGGACTAGCGGAAGAGACCCAGTACTTC. Amino acids: CASSVGLAEETQYF.

The chain is built from TRBV7-3 and TRBJ2-6, with D unresolved. Germline V gene sequence: CDR1 SGHTA, CDR2 FQGTGA. The ends were cut back, 5 bases at V and 0 bases at J, with 5 bases in the middle. The CDR3 has 14 amino acids. Written as DNA, the CDR3 is TGTGCCAGCAGCCCATCCTCTGGGGCCAACGTCCTGACTTTC. Encoded protein: CASSPSSGANVLTF.

The rearrangement uses TRBV10-2 and TRBJ1-1; D unresolved. The CDR3 spans 13 residues. V gave up 3 bases and J gave up 11 bases, with 16 bases separating them. Per the germline V gene, CDR1 is WSHSY and CDR2 is SAAADI. CDR3: CASSDRARPGAFF. The CDR3 DNA is TGCGCCAGCAGTGATCGGGCCCGCCCGGGGGCTTTCTTT.

The chain has TRBV7-3 and TRBJ2-7, with 8 bases lining up with TRBD1. The V and J ends lost 1 base and 4 bases, in that order; junction bases with no gene match: 6. There are 15 residues in the CDR3. From germline, CDR1 is SGHTA and CDR2 FQGTGA. The CDR3 region is CASSLKDRAGYEQYF. CDR3 sequence (DNA): TGTGCCAGCAGCTTAAAGGACAGGGCTGGGTACGAGCAGTACTTC.

CDR3 protein: CASRKPSGSNEQFF. The CDR3, as DNA: TGTGCCAGCAGGAAACCTAGCGGGAGTAATGAGCAGTTCTTC. The gene calls are TRBV27 and TRBJ2-1; TRBD2 matches at 10 bases. Germline lookup yields CDR1 MNHEY and CDR2 SMNVEV (reference sequence). V gave up 6 bases and J gave up 7 bases; unmatched junction bases: 6. The CDR3 is made up of 14 amino acids.

The chain is built from TRBV3-1 (or the pseudogene TRBV3-2) and TRBJ2-4, with 10 bases identical to TRBD2. The CDR3 length is 18 residues. Germline V gene data show CDR1 as LGHDT and CDR2 as YNNKEL (reference sequence). After removal of 6 bases from V and 1 base from J, the junction contained 12 bases not matched to a gene. CDR3 in amino acids: CASSRAGVSGRAKNIQYF. The CDR3 DNA is TGTGCCAGCAGTCGCGCGGGAGTTAGCGGGAGGGCCAAAAACATTCAGTACTTC.

The chain uses TRBV18 and TRBJ1-4, with TRBD1 matching 9 bases. The CDR3 is made up of 15 amino acids. Per germline, CDR1 KGHSH and CDR2 LQKENI. Trimming took 4 bases from V and 2 from J; bases not matched to a gene: 2. CDR3 sequence (DNA): TGTGCCAGCTCACTAGGACAGGGGACTAATGAAAAACTGTTTTTT. Translating it yields CASSLGQGTNEKLFF.

This chain links TRBV21-1 with TRBJ1-2. TRBV21-1 is a pseudogene segment. The CDR3 runs to 18 residues. In nucleotides, the CDR3 is TGTGCCAGCAGCAAATCTGAGGGCCTCCTTAAGTTCCCAATTGGCTACACCTTC. The encoded protein is CASSKSEGLLKFPIGYTF.

The V call is TRBV3-1 (or the pseudogene TRBV3-2), the J call TRBJ1-2; D might be TRBD1 (5 bases). From germline, CDR1 is LGHDT and CDR2 YNNKEL (reference sequence). The CDR3 runs 15 residues. V was pared by 1 base and J by 5 bases, with 14 bases between. CDR3 sequence: CASSQGQPPSYGYTF. The CDR3 DNA sequence: TGTGCCAGCAGCCAAGGACAGCCCCCCTCTTATGGCTACACCTTC.

The rearrangement joins TRBV9 to TRBJ2-1, with 14 bases fitting TRBD2. The CDR3 extends over 15 amino acids. V was pared by 4 bases and J by 8 bases, with 5 bases of the junction left unmatched. Germline lookup yields CDR1 SGDLS and CDR2 YYNGEE. The DNA of the CDR3 is TGTGCCAGCAGCTTCCGACTAGCGGGAGGGGATGAGCAGTTCTTC. Residues: CASSFRLAGGDEQFF.

The chain has TRBV12-3 or TRBV12-4 and TRBJ2-2; D is ambiguous. The CDR3 loop spans 11 amino acids. V was shortened by 5 bases and J by 4 bases, with 2 bases between the two germline ends. In DNA form, the CDR3 reads TGTGCCAGCAGTCGCACCGGGGAGCTGTTTTTT. The encoded protein is CASSRTGELFF.

This chain connects TRBV7-6 to TRBJ2-2, with 7 nucleotides matching TRBD1. CDR1 and CDR2 (germline): SGHVS, FNYEAQ. The V gene end was trimmed by 1 base and the J gene end by 0 bases; junction bases not matched to a gene: 5. There are 17 residues in the CDR3. The DNA for the CDR3 is TGTGCCAGCAGCTTAGGAGGGGGCCCATCGAACACCGGGGAGCTGTTTTTT. This translates into CASSLGGGPSNTGELFF. Full variable domain (missing parts from reference TRBV7-6 and TRBJ2-2): GAGVSQSPRYKVTKRGQDVALRCDPISGHVSLYWYRQALGQGPEFLTYFNYEAQQDKSGLPNDRFSAERPEGSISTLTIQRTEQRDSAMYRCASSLGGGPSNTGELFFGEGSRLTVL.

The rearrangement links TRBV7-3 to TRBJ2-1; TRBD1 matches at 9 bases. The CDR3 spans 15 residues. Germline lookup yields CDR1 SGHTA and CDR2 FQGTGA. Trimming removed 0 bases from V and 6 bases from J; junction bases left unmatched: 3. CDR3 sequence: CASSLTGQGRNEQFF. For the CDR3, the DNA is TGTGCCAGCAGCTTAACCGGACAGGGGCGCAATGAGCAGTTCTTC.

The V and J genes are TRBV2 and TRBJ1-3; D is undetermined. CDR1 SNHLY and CDR2 FYNNEI come from the germline V gene. V shed 3 bases and J shed 0 bases, with 18 bases lying between them. The CDR3 sequence is 18 residues long. The CDR3 DNA reads as TGTGCCAGCAGTGAGTCGTTTGGGCAGACGAGCTCTGGAAACACCATATATTTT. Translated: CASSESFGQTSSGNTIYF.

This chain joins TRBV18 and TRBJ2-2; the match to TRBD1 covers 8 bases. This CDR3 region has 14 residues. Germline trimming cut 6 bases from V and 2 bases from J; bases unmatched to any gene: 2. Per the germline V gene, CDR1 is KGHSH and CDR2 is LQKENI. The CDR3 DNA is TGTGCCAGCTCCCAGGGGGCAAACACCGGGGAGCTGTTTTTT. Translation gives CASSQGANTGELFF.

The chain uses TRBV5-1 and TRBJ2-7; tentatively, D is TRBD1 (6 bases). Per the germline V gene, CDR1 is SGHRS and CDR2 is YFSETQ. There are 13 residues in the CDR3. V was trimmed by 4 bases and J by 1 base, leaving 9 bases between them. The CDR3: CASSPDRSYEQYF. Here the CDR3 DNA reads TGCGCCAGCAGCCCGGACAGATCCTACGAGCAGTACTTC.